The next 5 T cell receptor beta chains were all read from a single sample in a study of blood T cells in healthy people across ages. PCR was performed a second time for about 7 to 12 cycles using a sample-barcoded 5' primer and a J-beta primer mix. From the 5' RACE reads, TCRdb called clonotypes with MiXCR, one entry per CDR3 protein. The table lists some 1,500,000 distinct CDR3 sequences, 35% to 45% of them singletons, with 4% in the top ten. Sequenced sample: blood. These receptors all stem from a woman younger than 35 in good health.

The V gene is TRBV12-3 or TRBV12-4, the J gene TRBJ1-2; possibly TRBD1 for D (6 bases). The CDR3 length is 13 residues. V was cut by 7 bases and J by 1 base, with 10 bases left in between. CDR3 in amino acids: CASTWTDNYGYTF. The CDR3 DNA follows: TGTGCCAGCACCTGGACAGATAACTATGGCTACACCTTC.

This clonotype has more than one count but fewer than ten. The genes are TRBV6-6 and TRBJ2-7; D is possibly TRBD1 or TRBD2 (5 bases each). The CDR3 length is 15 residues. The germline V gene has CDR1 MNHNY and CDR2 SVGAGI (reference sequence). The ends were cut back, 2 bases at V and 0 bases at J, with 11 bases in the middle. This CDR3 is CASSYRGEGSYEQYF. In DNA, the CDR3 is TGTGCCAGCAGTTACAGGGGTGAGGGCTCCTACGAGCAGTACTTC.

This clonotype was found a few times. The chain uses TRBV12-3 or TRBV12-4 and TRBJ2-5, with 10 positions matching TRBD2. This CDR3 spans 14 amino acids. The trim removed 6 bases at V and 5 bases at J, leaving 6 bases unmatched. The DNA for the CDR3 is TGTGCCAGCAGCGCAGCGGGAGGGATGGAGACCCAGTACTTC. It is translated as CASSAAGGMETQYF.

This clonotype has just a few counts. This rearrangement joins TRBV12-3 or TRBV12-4 to TRBJ1-1; maybe TRBD1 (5 bases). Trimming left V 6 bases short and J 0 bases short, with 14 bases between. The CDR3 runs to 15 residues. DNA of the CDR3: TGTGCCAGCAGCAGCCCTCGGGGGATGAACACTGAAGCTTTCTTT. It specifies CASSSPRGMNTEAFF.

The rearrangement uses TRBV6-2 or TRBV6-3 and TRBJ1-5, with 8 bases fitting TRBD1. V gave up 8 bases and J gave up 6 bases; unmatched junction bases: 12. The CDR3 runs to 15 residues. Germline CDR1 MNHEY, CDR2 SVGEGT. DNA of the CDR3: TGTGCCAGCCGACAGGGGCGCTCAGAAAGTCAGCCCCAGCATTTT. Its protein product is CASRQGRSESQPQHF.